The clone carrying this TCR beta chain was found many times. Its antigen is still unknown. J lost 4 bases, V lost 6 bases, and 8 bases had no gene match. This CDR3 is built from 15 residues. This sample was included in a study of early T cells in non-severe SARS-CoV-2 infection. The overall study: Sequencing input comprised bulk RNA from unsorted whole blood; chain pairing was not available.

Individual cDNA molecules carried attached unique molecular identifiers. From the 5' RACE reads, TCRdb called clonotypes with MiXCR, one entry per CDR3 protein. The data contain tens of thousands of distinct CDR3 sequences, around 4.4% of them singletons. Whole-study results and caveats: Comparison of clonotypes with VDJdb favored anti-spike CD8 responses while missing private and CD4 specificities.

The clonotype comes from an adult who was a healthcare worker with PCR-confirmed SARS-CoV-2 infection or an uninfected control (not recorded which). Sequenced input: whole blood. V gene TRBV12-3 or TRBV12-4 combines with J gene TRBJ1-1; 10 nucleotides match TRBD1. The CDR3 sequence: CASSRDRGISTEAFF. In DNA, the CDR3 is TGTGCCAGCAGCCGGGACAGGGGAATAAGCACTGAAGCTTTCTTT.